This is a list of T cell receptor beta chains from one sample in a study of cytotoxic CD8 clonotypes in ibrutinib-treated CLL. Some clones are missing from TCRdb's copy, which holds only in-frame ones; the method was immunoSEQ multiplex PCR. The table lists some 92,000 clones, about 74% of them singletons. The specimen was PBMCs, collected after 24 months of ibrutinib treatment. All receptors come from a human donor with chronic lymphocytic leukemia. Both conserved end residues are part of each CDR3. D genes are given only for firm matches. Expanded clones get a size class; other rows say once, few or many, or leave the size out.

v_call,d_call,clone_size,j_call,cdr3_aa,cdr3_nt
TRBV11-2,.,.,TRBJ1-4,CASSPPGGDNEKLFF,TGTGCCAGCAGCCCCCCGGGCGGGGATAATGAAAAACTGTTTTTT
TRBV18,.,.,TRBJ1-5,CASSPWGQGNQPQHF,TGTGCCAGCTCACCTTGGGGGCAGGGTAATCAGCCCCAGCATTTT
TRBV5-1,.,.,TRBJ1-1,CASSLGQPTSNTEAFF,TGCGCCAGCAGCTTGGGACAGCCGACTTCGAACACTGAAGCTTTCTTT
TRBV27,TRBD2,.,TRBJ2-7,CASSSDQRGSYEQYF,TGTGCCAGCAGCTCGGACCAGCGGGGCTCCTACGAGCAGTACTTC
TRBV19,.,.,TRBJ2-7,CASSASRATDYEQYF,TGTGCCAGTAGTGCGTCTCGTGCGACCGATTACGAGCAGTACTTC
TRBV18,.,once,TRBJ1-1,CASSPPTPGLRNTEAFF,TGTGCCAGCTCACCACCAACGCCAGGGCTAAGGAACACTGAAGCTTTCTTT
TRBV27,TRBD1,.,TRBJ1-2,CASSQDRVKGYTF,TGTGCCAGCAGTCAAGACAGGGTAAAGGGCTACACCTTC
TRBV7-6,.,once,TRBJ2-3,CASSPSSGLTDTQYF,TGTGCCAGCAGCCCATCCTCAGGGTTGACAGATACGCAGTATTTT
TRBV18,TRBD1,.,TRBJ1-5,CASSIQGPPQHF,TGTGCCAGCTCAATACAGGGGCCGCCCCAGCATTTT
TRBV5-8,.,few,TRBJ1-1,CASSLGPGATEAFF,TGTGCCAGCAGCTTGGGCCCGGGTGCCACTGAAGCTTTCTTT
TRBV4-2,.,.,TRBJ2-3,CASSPLRFSGDDTQYF,TGTGCCAGCAGCCCCTTACGTTTCAGCGGTGACGATACGCAGTATTTT
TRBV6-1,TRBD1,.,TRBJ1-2,CASNWDRLGYTF,TGTGCCAGCAACTGGGACAGGTTGGGCTACACCTTC
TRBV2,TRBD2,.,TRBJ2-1,CASTQSGTRNEQFF,TGTGCCAGCACTCAGTCCGGGACTAGGAATGAGCAGTTCTTC
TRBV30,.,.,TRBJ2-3,CARGAGWVSADTQYF,TGTGCCAGAGGGGCAGGGTGGGTGAGTGCAGATACGCAGTATTTT
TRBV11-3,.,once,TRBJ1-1,CASSLKAHHLEAFF,TGTGCCAGCAGCTTAAAAGCGCACCACCTGGAAGCTTTCTTT
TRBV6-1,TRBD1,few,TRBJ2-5,CASRVPGGAETQYF,TGTGCCAGCAGAGTCCCAGGGGGCGCGGAGACCCAGTACTTC
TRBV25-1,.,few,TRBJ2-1,CASSGPLQYNEQFF,TGTGCCAGCAGTGGACCCCTCCAGTACAATGAGCAGTTCTTC
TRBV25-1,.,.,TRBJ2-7,CASSESGGGGYEQYF,TGTGCCAGCAGTGAATCCGGAGGAGGGGGTTACGAGCAGTACTTC